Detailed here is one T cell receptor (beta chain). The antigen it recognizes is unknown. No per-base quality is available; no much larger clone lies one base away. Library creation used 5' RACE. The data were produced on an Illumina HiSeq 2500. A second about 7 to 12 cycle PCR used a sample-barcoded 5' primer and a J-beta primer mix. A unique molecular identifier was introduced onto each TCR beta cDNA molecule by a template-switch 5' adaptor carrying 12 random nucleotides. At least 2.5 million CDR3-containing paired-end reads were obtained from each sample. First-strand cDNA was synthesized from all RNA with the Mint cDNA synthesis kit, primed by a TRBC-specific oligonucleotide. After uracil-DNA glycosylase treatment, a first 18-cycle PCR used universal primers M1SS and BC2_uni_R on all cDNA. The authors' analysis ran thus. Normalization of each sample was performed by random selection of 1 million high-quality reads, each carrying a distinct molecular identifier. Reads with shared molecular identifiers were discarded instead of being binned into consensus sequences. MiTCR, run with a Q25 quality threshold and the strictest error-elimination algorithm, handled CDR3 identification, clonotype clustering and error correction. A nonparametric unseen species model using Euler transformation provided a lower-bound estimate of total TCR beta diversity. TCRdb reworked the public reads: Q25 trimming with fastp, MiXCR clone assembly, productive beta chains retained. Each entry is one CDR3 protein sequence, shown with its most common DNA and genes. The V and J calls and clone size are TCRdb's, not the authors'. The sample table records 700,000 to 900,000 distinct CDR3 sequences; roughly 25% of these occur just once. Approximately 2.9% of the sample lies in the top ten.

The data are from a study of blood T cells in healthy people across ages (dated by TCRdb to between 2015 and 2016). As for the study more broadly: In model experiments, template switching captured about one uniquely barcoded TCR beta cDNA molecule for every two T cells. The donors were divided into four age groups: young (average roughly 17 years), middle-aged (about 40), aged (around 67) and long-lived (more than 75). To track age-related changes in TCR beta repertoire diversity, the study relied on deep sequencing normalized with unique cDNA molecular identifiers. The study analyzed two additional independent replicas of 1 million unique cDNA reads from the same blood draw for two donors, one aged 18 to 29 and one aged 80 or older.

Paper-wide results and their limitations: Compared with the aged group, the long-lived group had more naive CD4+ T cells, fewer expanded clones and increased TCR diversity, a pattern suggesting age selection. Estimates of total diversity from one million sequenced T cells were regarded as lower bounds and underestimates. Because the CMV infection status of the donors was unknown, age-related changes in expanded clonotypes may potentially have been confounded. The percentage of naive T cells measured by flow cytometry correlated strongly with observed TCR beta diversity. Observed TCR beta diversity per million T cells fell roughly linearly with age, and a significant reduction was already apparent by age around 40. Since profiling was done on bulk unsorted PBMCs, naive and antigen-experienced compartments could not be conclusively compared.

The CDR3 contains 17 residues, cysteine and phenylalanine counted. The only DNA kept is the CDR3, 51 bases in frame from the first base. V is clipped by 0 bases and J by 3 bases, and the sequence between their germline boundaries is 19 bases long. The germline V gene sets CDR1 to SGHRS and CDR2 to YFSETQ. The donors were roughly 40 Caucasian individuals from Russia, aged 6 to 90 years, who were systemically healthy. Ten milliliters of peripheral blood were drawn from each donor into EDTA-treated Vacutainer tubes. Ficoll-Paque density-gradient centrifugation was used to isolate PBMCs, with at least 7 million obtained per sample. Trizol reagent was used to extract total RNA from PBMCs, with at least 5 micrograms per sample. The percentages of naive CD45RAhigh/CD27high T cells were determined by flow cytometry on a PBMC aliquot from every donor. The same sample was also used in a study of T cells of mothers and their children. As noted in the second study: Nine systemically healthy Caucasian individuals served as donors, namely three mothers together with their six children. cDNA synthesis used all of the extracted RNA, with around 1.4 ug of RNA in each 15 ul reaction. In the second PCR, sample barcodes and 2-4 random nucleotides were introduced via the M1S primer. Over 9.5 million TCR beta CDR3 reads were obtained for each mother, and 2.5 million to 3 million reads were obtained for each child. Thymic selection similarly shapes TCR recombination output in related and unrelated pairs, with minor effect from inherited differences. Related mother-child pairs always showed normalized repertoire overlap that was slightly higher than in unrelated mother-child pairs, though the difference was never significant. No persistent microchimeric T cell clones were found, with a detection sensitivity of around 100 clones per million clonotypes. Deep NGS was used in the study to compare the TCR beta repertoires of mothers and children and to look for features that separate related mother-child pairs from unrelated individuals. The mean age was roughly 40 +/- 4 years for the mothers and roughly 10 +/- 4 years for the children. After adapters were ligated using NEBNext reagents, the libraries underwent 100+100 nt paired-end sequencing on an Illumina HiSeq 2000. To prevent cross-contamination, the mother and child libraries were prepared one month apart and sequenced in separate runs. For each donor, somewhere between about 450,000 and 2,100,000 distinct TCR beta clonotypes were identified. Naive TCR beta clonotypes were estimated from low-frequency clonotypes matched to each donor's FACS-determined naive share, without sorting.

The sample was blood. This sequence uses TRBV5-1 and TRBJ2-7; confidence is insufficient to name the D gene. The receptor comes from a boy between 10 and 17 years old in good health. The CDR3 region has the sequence CASSLASRAGSGYEQYF. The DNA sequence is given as TGCGCCAGCAGCTTGGCCTCACGGGCAGGATCAGGCTACGAGCAGTACTTC. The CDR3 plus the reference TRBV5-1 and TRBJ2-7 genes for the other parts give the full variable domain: KAGVTQTPRYLIKTRGQQVTLSCSPISGHRSVSWYQQTPGQGLQFLFEYFSETQRNKGNFPGRFSGRQFSNSRSEMNVSTLELGDSALYLCASSLASRAGSGYEQYFGPGTRLTVT.